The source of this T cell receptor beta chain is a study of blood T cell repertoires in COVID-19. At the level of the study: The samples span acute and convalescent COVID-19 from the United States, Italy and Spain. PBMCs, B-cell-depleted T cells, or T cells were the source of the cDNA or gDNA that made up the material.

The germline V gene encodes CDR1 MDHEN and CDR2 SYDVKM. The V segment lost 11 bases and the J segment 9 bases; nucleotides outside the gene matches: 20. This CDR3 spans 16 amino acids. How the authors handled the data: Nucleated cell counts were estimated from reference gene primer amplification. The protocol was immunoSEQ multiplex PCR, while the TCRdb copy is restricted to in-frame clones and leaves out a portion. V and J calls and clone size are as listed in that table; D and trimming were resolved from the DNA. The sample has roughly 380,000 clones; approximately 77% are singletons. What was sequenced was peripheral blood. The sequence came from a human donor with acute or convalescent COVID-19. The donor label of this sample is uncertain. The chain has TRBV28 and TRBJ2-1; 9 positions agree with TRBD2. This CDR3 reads CASKLAGEVGKLEQFF. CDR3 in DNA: TGTGCCTCCAAGTTAGCGGGAGAGGTGGGTAAGCTTGAGCAGTTCTTC.